This T cell receptor beta chain was sequenced in a study of T cells after posttransplantation cyclophosphamide. Notes on the study in general: Recipient CMV seropositivity and CMV reactivation strongly tracked TRB clonality. Tissue-infiltrating T cells from skin or gut overlapped little with blood T cells.

Treatment was busulfan-fludarabine conditioning, a marrow graft, and cyclophosphamide on days +3 and +4. Here immunoSEQ multiplex PCR was the method, and the copy in TCRdb shows in-frame clones only, minus some. The sample shows around 37,000 clones, around 78% of them seen only once. This CDR3 is 13 amino acids long. V was pared by 6 bases and J by 4 bases, with 7 bases of the junction left unmatched. In germline, CDR1 is SQVTM, CDR2 ANQGSEA. As regards this clone: The antigen remains unidentified.

The receptor was derived from a female patient in her 40s who received an allogeneic stem cell transplant from a related donor, was CMV-positive, and had no GVHD. These T cells may partly come from the graft donor. The sequencing used CD4+ T cells sorted from blood, collected just over 1,900 days after a stem cell transplant with posttransplant cyclophosphamide. V is TRBV29-1 and J is TRBJ1-2; TRBD1 aligns across 8 bases. The CDR3 sequence is CSVLTGALYGYTF. CDR3 coding DNA: TGCAGCGTGTTGACAGGGGCCCTCTATGGCTACACCTTC.